This TCR beta chain was identified in a study of blood T cell repertoires in COVID-19. V dropped 5 bases and J dropped 2; count of bases not matched to a gene: 2. CDR3 length equals 13 residues. Germline-derived CDR1 and CDR2 are LNHDA and SQIVND (reference sequence). The authors' processing: Quantification of nucleated cells was approximated via reference gene primer amplification. Repertoires were generated with immunoSEQ multiplex PCR, while TCRdb's copy carries only in-frame clones and drops some. D and trimming come from the DNA, and the V and J calls and clone size come from that table. The sample consists of a few hundred thousand clones, around 84% of them appearing once.

The chain employs TRBV19 and TRBJ2-7, with 8 bases that match TRBD1. This TCR came from a woman aged 18-29 years with acute or convalescent COVID-19. The sequencing input was peripheral blood. The CDR3 region is CASSDRGPYEQYF. The CDR3 bases are TGTGCCAGTAGTGACAGGGGACCCTACGAGCAGTACTTC.